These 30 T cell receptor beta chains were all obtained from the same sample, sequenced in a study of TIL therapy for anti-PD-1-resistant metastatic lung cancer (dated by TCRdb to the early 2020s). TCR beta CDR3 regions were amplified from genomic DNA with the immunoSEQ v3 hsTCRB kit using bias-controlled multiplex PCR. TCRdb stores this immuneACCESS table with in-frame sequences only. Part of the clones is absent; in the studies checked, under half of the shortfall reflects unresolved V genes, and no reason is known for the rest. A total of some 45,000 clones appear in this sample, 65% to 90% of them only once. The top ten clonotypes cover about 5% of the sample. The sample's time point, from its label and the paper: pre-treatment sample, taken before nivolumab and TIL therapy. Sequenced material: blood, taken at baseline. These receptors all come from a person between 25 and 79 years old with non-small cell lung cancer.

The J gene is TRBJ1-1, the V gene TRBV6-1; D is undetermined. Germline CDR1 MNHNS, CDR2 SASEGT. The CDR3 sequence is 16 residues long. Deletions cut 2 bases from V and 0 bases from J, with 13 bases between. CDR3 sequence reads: CASSEQAVPLNTEAFF. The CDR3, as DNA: TGTGCCAGCAGTGAACAGGCAGTTCCCTTGAACACTGAAGCTTTCTTT.

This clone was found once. The CDR3 loop is CATGDRLVGNEQFF. The CDR3 region has the DNA TGTGCCACTGGGGACAGGTTGGTAGGCAATGAGCAGTTCTTC. The chain recombines TRBV24-1 with TRBJ2-1; 8 bases are shared with TRBD1. Germline V gene data show CDR1 as KGHDR and CDR2 as SFDVKD. V lost 10 bases, J lost 6 bases, and 10 bases stayed unmatched. There are 14 residues in the CDR3.

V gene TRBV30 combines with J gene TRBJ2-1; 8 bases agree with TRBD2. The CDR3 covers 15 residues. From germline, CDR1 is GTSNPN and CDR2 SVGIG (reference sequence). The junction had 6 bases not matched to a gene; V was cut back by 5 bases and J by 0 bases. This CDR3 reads CAWGGGISSYNEQFF. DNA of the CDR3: TGTGCCTGGGGCGGGGGGATCTCCTCCTACAATGAGCAGTTCTTC.

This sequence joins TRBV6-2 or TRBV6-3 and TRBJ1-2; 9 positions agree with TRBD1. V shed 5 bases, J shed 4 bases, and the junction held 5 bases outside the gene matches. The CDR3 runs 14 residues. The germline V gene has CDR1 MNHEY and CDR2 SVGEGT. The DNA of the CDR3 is TGTGCCAGCAGTACCGGGACAGGGATCTATGGCTACACCTTC. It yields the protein CASSTGTGIYGYTF.

The CDR3 nucleotides are TGTGCCAGCAGTGACATGACAGGGACATACCAAGAGACCCAGTACTTC. This encodes CASSDMTGTYQETQYF. The chain carries TRBV28 and TRBJ2-5, with 7 bases aligning to TRBD1. The CDR3 loop spans 16 amino acids. J lost 0 bases, V lost 5 bases, and 9 bases had no gene match. Per the germline V gene, CDR1 is MDHEN and CDR2 is SYDVKM.

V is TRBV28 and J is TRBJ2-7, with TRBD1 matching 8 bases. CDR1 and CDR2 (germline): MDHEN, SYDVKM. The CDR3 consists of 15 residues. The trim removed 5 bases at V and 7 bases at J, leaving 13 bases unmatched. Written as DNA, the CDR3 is TGTGCCAGCAGTCCACCTAGGACAGGGTCGCGGGAGCAGTACTTC. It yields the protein CASSPPRTGSREQYF. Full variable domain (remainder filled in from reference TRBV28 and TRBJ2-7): DVKVTQSSRYLVKRTGEKVFLECVQDMDHENMFWYRQDPGLGLRLIYFSYDVKMKEKGDIPEGYSVSREKKERFSLILESASTNQTSMYLCASSPPRTGSREQYFGPGTRLTVT.

The CDR3 reads CATHAGGSSYEQYF. The CDR3 DNA reads as TGTGCCACCCACGCTGGGGGCTCCTCCTACGAGCAGTACTTC. J is TRBJ2-7 and V is TRBV24-1; D might be TRBD1 (6 bases). Germline assignment: CDR1 KGHDR and CDR2 SFDVKD. The CDR3 consists of 14 residues. V lost 9 bases, J lost 0 bases, and 14 bases lay in between.

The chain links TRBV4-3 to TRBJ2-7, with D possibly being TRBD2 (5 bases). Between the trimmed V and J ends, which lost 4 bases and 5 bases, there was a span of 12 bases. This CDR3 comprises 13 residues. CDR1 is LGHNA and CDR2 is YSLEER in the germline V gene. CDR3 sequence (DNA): TGCGCCAGCAGCCCGGTGGGCGGGCACGAGCAGTACTTC. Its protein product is CASSPVGGHEQYF.

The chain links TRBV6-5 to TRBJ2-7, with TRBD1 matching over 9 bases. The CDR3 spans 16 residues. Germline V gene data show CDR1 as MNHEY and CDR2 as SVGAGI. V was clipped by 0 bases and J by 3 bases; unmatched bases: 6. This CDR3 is CASSYSSTGGFYEQYF. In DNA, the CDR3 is TGTGCCAGCAGTTACTCGAGTACAGGGGGCTTCTACGAGCAGTACTTC.

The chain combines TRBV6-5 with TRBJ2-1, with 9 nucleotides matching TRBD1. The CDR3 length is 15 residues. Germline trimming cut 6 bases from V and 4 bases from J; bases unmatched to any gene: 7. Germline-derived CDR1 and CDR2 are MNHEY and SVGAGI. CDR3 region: CASSRQGGGYNEQFF. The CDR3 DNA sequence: TGTGCCAGCAGCCGACAGGGGGGGGGATACAATGAGCAGTTCTTC.

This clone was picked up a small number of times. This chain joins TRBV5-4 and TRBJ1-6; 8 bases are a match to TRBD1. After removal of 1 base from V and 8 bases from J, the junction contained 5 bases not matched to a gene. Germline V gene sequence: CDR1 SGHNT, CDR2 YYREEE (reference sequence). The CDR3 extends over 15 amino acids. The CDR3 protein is CASSLPGQGDSPLHF. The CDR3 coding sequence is TGTGCCAGCAGCTTGCCCGGACAGGGCGATTCACCCCTCCACTTT.

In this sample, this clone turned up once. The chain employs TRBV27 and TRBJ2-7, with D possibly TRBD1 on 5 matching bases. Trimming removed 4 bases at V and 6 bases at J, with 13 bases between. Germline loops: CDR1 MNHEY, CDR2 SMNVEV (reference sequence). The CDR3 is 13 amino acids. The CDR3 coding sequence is TGTGCCAGCAGTTGGGCAGGGTCGGTCGAGCAGTACTTC. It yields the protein CASSWAGSVEQYF.

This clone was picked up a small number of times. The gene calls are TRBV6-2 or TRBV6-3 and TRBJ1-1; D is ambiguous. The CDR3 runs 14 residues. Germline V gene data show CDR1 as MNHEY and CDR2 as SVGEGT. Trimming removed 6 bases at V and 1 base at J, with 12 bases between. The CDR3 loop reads CASSRTAENTEAFF. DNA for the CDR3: TGTGCCAGCAGCCGGACGGCAGAGAACACTGAAGCTTTCTTT.

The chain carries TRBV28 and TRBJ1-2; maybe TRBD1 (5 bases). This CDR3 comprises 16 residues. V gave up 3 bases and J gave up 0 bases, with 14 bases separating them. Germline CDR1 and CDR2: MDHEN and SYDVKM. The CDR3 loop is CASSLPGAETNYGYTF. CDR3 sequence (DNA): TGTGCCAGCAGTTTGCCCGGGGCTGAAACTAACTATGGCTACACCTTC.

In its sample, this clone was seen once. The CDR3 loop reads CASSQERLSGANVLTF. CDR3 in DNA: TGTGCCAGCAGCCAAGAACGGCTCTCTGGGGCCAACGTCCTGACTTTC. This chain links TRBV3-1 (or the pseudogene TRBV3-2) with TRBJ2-6; D uncertain. Deletions cut 0 bases from V and 0 bases from J, with 6 bases between. CDR3 size: 16 residues. CDR1 and CDR2 (germline): LGHDT, YNNKEL (reference sequence).

CDR3: CASRRQGSTYEQYF. In DNA, the CDR3 is TGTGCCAGCAGACGACAGGGGTCAACATACGAGCAGTACTTC. The rearrangement links TRBV27 to TRBJ2-7; 8 bases are a match to TRBD1. V trimming: 6 bases; J trimming: 4 bases; junction bases outside the gene matches: 8. The CDR3 runs to 14 residues. Germline CDR1 is MNHEY and CDR2 is SMNVEV (reference sequence).

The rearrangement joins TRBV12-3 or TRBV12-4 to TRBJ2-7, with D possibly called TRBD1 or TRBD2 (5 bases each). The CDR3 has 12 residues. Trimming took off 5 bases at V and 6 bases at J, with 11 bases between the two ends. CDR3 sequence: CASSPTGGEQYF. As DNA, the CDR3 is TGTGCCAGCAGTCCGACTGGGGGCGAGCAGTACTTC.

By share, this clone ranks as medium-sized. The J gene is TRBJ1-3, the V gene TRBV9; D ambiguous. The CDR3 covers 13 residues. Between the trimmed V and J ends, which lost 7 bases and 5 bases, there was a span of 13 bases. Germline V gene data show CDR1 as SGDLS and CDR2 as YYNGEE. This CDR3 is CASSRTSRNTIYF. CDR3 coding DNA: TGTGCCAGCTCCCGGACCAGCAGAAACACCATATATTTT. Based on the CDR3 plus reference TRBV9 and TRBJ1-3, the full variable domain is DSGVTQTPKHLITATGQRVTLRCSPRSGDLSVYWYQQSLDQGLQFLIQYYNGEERAKGNILERFSAQQFPDLHSELNLSSLELGDSALYFCASSRTSRNTIYFGEGSWLTVV.

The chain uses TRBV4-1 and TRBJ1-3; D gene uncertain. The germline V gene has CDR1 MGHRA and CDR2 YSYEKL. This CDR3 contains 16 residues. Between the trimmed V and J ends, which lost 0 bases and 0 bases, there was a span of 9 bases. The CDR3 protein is CASSQEVSFSGNTIYF. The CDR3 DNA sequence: TGCGCCAGCAGCCAAGAGGTCAGCTTCTCTGGAAACACCATATATTTT.

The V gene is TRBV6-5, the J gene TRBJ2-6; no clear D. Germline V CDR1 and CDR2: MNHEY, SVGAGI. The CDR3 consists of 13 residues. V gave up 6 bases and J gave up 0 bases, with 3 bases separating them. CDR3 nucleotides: TGTGCCAGCAGGCTCTCTGGGGCCAACGTCCTGACTTTC. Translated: CASRLSGANVLTF.

This chain's CDR3 is CASSLSTDTQYF. The CDR3 region has the DNA TGTGCCAGCAGTCTTAGCACAGATACGCAGTATTTT. The chain employs TRBV2 and TRBJ2-3; D gene ambiguous. The CDR3 is made up of 12 amino acids. V lost 5 bases and J 0 bases, leaving 3 bases between the germline ends. Looked up from germline, CDR1 is SNHLY and CDR2 is FYNNEI.

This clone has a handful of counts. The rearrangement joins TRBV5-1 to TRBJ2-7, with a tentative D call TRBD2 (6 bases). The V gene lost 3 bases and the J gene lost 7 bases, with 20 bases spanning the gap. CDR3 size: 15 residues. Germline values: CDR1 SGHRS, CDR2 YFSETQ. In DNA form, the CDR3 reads TGCGCCAGCAGCTCTTCGACCCTCCGGGCGGGGGAGCAGTACTTC. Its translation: CASSSSTLRAGEQYF.

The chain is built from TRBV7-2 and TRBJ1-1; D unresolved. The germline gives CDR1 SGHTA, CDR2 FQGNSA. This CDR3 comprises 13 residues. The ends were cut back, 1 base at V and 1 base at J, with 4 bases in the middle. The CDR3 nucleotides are TGTGCCAGCAGCTTAGAGGAGAACACTGAAGCTTTCTTT. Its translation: CASSLEENTEAFF.

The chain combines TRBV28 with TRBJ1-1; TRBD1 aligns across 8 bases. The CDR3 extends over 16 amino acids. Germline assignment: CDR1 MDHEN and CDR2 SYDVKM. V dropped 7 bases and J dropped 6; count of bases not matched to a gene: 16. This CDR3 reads CASTHPFQGAYAEAFF. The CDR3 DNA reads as TGTGCCAGCACGCACCCTTTCCAGGGGGCTTACGCTGAAGCTTTCTTT.

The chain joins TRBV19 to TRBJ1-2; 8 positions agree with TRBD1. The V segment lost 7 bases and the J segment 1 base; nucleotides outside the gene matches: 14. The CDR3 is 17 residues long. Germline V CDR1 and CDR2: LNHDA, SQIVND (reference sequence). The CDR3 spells CASTHLGTGILNYGYTF. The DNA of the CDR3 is TGTGCCAGTACCCATCTCGGGACAGGAATCCTTAACTATGGCTACACCTTC.

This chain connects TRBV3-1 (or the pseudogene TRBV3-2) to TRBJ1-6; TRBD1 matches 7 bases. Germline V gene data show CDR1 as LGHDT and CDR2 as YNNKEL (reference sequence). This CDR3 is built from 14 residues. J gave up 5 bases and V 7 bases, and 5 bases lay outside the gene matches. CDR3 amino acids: CASNPGQNNSPLHF. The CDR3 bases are TGTGCCAGCAACCCGGGACAGAATAATTCACCCCTCCACTTT.

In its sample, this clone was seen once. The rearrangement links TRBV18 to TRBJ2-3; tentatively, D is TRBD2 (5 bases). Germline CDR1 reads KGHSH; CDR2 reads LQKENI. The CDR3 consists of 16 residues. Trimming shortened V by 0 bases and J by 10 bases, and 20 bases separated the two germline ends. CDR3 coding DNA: TGTGCCAGCTCACCACCAGGCGGAGGATATCACGAGGCGCAGTATTTT. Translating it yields CASSPPGGGYHEAQYF.

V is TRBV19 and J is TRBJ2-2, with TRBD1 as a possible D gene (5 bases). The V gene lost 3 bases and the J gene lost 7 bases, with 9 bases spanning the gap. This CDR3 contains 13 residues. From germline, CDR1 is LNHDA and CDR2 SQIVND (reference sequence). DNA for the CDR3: TGTGCCAGTAGTATTCCCAGGGTCGGGGAGCTGTTTTTT. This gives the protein CASSIPRVGELFF. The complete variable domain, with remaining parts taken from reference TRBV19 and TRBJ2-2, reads DGGITQSPKYLFRKEGQNVTLSCEQNLNHDAMYWYRQDPGQGLRLIYYSQIVNDFQKGDIAEGYSVSREKKESFPLTVTSAQKNPTAFYLCASSIPRVGELFFGEGSRLTVL.

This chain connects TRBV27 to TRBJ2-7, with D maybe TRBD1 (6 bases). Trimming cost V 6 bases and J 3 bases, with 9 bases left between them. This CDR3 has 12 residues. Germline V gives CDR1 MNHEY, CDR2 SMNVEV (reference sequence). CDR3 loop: CASSQGGYEQYF. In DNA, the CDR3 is TGTGCCAGCAGCCAAGGGGGCTACGAGCAGTACTTC.

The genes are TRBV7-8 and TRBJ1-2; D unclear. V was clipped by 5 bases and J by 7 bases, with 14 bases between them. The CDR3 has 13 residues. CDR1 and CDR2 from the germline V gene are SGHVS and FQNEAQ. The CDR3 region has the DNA TGTGCCAGCAGCCCACGAAGAGGGTTTGGCTACACCTTC. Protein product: CASSPRRGFGYTF.